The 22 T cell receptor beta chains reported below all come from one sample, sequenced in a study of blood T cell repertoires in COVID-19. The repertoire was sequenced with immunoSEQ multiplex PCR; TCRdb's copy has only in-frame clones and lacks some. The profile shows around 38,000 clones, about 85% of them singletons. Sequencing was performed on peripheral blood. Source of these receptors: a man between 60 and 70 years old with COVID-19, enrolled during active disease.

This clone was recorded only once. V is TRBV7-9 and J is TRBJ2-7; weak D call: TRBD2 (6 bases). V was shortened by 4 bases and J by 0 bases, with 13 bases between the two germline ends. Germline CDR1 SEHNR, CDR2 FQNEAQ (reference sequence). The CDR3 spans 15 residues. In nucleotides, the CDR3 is TGTGCCAGCAGCTCAACTAGCAGCCACTCCTACGAGCAGTACTTC. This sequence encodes CASSSTSSHSYEQYF.

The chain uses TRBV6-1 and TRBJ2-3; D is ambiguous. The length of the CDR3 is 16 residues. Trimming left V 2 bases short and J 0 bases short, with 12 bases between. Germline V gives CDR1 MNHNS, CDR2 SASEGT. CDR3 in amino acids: CASSELAGDSTDTQYF. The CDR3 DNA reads TGTGCCAGCAGTGAACTGGCAGGCGATAGCACAGATACGCAGTATTTT.

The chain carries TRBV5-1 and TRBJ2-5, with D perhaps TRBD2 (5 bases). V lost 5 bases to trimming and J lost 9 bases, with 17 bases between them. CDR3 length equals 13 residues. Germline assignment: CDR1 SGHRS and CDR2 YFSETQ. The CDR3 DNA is TGCGCCAGCAGTTCGACAAGGCAGGAGGCCCAGTACTTC. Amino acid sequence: CASSSTRQEAQYF.

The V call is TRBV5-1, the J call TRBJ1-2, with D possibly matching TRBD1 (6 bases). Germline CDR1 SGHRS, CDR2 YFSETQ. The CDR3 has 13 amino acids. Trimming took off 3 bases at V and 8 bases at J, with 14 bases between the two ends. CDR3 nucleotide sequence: TGCGCCAGCAGCTCACAGGGATTTGGGGGCTACACCTTC. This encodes CASSSQGFGGYTF. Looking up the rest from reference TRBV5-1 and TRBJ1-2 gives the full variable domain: KAGVTQTPRYLIKTRGQQVTLSCSPISGHRSVSWYQQTPGQGLQFLFEYFSETQRNKGNFPGRFSGRQFSNSRSEMNVSTLELGDSALYLCASSSQGFGGYTFGSGTRLTVV.

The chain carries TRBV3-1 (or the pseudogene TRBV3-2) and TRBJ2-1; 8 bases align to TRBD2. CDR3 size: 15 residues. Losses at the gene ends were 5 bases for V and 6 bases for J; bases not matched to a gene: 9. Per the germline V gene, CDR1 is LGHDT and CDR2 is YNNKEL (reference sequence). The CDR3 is CASSESGGLSNEQFF. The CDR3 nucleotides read TGTGCCAGCAGCGAGAGCGGGGGATTGTCCAATGAGCAGTTCTTC.

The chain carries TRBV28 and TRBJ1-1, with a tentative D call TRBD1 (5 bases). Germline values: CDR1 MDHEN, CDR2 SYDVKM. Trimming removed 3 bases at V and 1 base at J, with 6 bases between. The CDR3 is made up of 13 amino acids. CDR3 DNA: TGTGCCAGCAGTTTTACAGGGAACACTGAAGCTTTCTTT. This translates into CASSFTGNTEAFF.

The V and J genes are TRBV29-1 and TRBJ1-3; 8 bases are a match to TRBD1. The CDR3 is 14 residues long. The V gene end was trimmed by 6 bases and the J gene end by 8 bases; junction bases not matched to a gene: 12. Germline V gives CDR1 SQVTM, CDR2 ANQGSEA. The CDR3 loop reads CSVEDREEAYTIYF. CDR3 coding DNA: TGCAGCGTGGAGGACAGGGAAGAGGCTTACACCATATATTTT.

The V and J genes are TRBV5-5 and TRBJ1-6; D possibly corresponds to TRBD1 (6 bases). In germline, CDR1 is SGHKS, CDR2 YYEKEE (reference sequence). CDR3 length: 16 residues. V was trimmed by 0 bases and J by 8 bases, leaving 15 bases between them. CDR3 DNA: TGTGCCAGCAGCTTGGCCGGATTCAGGGGCGATTCACCCCTCCACTTT. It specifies CASSLAGFRGDSPLHF.

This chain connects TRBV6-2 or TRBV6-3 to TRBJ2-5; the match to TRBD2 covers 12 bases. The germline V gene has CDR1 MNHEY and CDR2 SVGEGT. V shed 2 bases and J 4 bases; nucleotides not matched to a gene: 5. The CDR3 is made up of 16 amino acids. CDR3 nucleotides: TGTGCCAGCAGTTACGGGGCACTAGCGGGAGGAGAGACCCAGTACTTC. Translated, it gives CASSYGALAGGETQYF.

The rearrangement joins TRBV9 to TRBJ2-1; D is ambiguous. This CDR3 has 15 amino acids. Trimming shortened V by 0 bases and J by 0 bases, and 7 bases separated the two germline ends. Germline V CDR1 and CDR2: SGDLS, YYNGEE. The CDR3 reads CASSVDSSSYNEQFF. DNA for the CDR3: TGTGCCAGCAGCGTAGATAGTAGCTCCTACAATGAGCAGTTCTTC.

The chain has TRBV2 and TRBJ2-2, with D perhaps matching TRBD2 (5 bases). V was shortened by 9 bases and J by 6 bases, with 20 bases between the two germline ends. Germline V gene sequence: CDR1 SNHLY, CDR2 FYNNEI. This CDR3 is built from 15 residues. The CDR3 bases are TGTGCCAGTGGGGTCGGGGAAGCGGTAGCCGGGGAGCTGTTTTTT. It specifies CASGVGEAVAGELFF. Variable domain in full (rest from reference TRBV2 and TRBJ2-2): EPEVTQTPSHQVTQMGQEVILRCVPISNHLYFYWYRQILGQKVEFLVSFYNNEISEKSEIFDDQFSVERPDGSNFTLKIRSTKLEDSAMYFCASGVGEAVAGELFFGEGSRLTVL.

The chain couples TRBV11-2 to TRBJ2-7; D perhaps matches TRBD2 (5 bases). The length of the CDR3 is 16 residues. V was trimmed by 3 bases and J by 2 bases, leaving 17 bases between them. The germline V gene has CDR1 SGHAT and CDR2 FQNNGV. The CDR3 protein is CASSFQSLGSPYEQYF. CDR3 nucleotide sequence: TGTGCCAGCAGCTTCCAGTCACTGGGGAGTCCCTACGAGCAGTACTTC. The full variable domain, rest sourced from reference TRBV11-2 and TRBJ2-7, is EAGVAQSPRYKIIEKRQSVAFWCNPISGHATLYWYQQILGQGPKLLIQFQNNGVVDDSQLPKDRFSAERLKGVDSTLKIQPAKLEDSAVYLCASSFQSLGSPYEQYFGPGTRLTVT.

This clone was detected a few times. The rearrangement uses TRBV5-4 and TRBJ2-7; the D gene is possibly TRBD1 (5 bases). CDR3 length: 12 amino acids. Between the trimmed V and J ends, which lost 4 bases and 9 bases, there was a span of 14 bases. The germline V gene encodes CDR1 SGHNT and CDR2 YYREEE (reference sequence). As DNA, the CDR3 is TGTGCCAGCAGCCTCCAGGGTGGTGGGCAGTACTTC. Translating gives CASSLQGGGQYF.

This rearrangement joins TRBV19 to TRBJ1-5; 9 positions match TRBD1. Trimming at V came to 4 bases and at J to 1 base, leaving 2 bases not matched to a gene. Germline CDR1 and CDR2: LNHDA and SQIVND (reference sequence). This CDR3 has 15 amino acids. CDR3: CASSTGTGSNQPQHF. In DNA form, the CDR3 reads TGTGCCAGTAGTACCGGGACAGGGAGCAATCAGCCCCAGCATTTT.

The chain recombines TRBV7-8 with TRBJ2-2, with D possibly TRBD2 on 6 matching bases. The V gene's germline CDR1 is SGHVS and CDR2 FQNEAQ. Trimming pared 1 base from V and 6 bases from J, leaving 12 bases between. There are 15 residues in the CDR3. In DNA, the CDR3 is TGTGCCAGCAGCTTAGACGGAGGGGAGGCCGGGGAGCTGTTTTTT. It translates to CASSLDGGEAGELFF.

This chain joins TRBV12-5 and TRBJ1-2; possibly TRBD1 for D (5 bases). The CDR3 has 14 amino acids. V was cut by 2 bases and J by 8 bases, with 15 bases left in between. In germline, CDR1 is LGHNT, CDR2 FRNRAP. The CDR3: CASGLNTGSGGYTF. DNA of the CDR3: TGTGCTAGTGGTTTGAACACAGGTTCAGGGGGCTACACCTTC.

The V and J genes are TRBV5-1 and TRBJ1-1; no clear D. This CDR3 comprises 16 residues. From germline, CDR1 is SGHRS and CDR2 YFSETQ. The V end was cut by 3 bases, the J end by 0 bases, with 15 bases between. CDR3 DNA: TGCGCCAGCAGCTCGTCGCAGGCAAACATGAACACTGAAGCTTTCTTT. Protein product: CASSSSQANMNTEAFF.

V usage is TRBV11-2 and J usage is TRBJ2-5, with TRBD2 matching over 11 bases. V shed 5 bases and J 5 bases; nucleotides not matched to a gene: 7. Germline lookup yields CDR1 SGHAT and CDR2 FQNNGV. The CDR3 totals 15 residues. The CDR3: CASSPLAGVDETQYF. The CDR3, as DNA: TGTGCCAGCAGCCCACTAGCGGGAGTTGATGAGACCCAGTACTTC.

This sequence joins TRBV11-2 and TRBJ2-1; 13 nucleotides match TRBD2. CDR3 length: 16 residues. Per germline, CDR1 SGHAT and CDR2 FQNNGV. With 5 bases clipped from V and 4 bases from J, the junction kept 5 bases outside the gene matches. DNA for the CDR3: TGTGCCAGCAGCAGGGGACTAGCGGGAAAATACAATGAGCAGTTCTTC. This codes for CASSRGLAGKYNEQFF. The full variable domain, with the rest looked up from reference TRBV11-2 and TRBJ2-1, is EAGVAQSPRYKIIEKRQSVAFWCNPISGHATLYWYQQILGQGPKLLIQFQNNGVVDDSQLPKDRFSAERLKGVDSTLKIQPAKLEDSAVYLCASSRGLAGKYNEQFFGPGTRLTVL.

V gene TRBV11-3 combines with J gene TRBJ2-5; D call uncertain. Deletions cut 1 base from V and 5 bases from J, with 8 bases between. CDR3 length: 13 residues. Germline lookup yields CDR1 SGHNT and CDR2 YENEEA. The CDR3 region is CASSLGRWETQYF. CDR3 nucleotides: TGTGCCAGCAGCTTAGGCAGGTGGGAGACCCAGTACTTC.

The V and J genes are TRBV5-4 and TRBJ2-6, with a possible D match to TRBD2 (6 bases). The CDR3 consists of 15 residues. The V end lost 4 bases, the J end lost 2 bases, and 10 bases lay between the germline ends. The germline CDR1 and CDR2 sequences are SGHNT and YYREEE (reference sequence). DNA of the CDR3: TGTGCCAGCAGCCCCGGGACTCCTGGGGCCAACGTCCTGACTTTC. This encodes CASSPGTPGANVLTF.

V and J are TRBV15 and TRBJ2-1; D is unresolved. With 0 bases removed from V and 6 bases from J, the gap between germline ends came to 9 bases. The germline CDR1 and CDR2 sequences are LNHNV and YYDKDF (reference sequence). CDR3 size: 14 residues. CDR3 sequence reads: CATSRDRGANEQFF. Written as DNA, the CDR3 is TGTGCCACCAGCAGAGATCGAGGCGCCAATGAGCAGTTCTTC.